This TCR beta chain was recorded in a study of T cell responses to AZD1222 COVID-19 vaccine. Study-level points and caveats: Females outnumbered males among donors, who were mostly white British; clonal diversity was possibly underestimated. At 160-218 and 743-854, vaccine-associated CD4 TCRs were dominant, and they spanned spike.

CDR1 and CDR2 from the germline V gene are SEHNR and FQNEAQ (reference sequence). The CDR3 length is 14 residues. Trimming took 5 bases from V and 3 from J, leaving 11 bases between them. This clone was seen just once. Antigen specificity is unknown. The data were produced by immunoSEQ multiplex PCR, yet TCRdb's version contains in-frame clones alone and is incomplete. The sample shows around 150,000 clones, 94% of them seen only once. The sequence derives from an adult in good health. V and J are TRBV7-9 and TRBJ1-3, with D unclear. This specimen consisted of peripheral blood, obtained on day 0 of AZD1222 vaccination. The CDR3 nucleotides are TGTGCCAGCAGCCCCGGGTTCGGTGGAAACACCATATATTTT. The encoded protein is CASSPGFGGNTIYF.